The next 23 T cell receptor beta chains were all read from a single sample in a study of human T cells and chemical hapten exposure. Time point specified: healthy volunteer bleed at 6 weeks. The total RNA was obtained from whole blood that was not fractionated. TCRdb ran MiXCR on the RACE reads and lists one entry per CDR3 protein. The sample has 70,000 to 85,000 distinct CDR3 sequences, about 8.7% seen once. Sequencing was carried out using whole blood. The source of these receptors is a male donor in good health. Some clones in this sample may be carry-over from other donors' samples.

This clonotype was observed a handful of times. The chain combines TRBV6-5 with TRBJ1-1; D possibly corresponds to TRBD1 (5 bases). V was pared by 5 bases and J by 4 bases, with 11 bases between. Germline V gene sequence: CDR1 MNHEY, CDR2 SVGAGI. The CDR3 loop spans 13 amino acids. The CDR3 region has the DNA TGTGCCAGCAGTCGTCAGGGTCCCACTGAAGCTTTCTTT. This sequence encodes CASSRQGPTEAFF.

The chain links TRBV4-1 to TRBJ1-5; no reliable D call. Germline CDR1 reads MGHRA; CDR2 reads YSYEKL. Trimming pared 0 bases from V and 1 base from J, leaving 13 bases between. CDR3 size: 17 residues. CDR3 sequence: CASSQDVLRRSNQPQHF. CDR3 coding DNA: TGCGCCAGCAGCCAAGATGTCTTGAGGCGGAGCAATCAGCCCCAGCATTTT.

This clonotype was found many times. This chain uses TRBV27 with TRBJ2-5; 9 bases align to TRBD1. CDR3 length: 15 amino acids. V lost 4 bases, J lost 3 bases, and 6 bases stayed unmatched. Germline assignment: CDR1 MNHEY and CDR2 SMNVEV (reference sequence). The CDR3 DNA sequence: TGTGCCAGCAGTTCGACAGGGGGGATAGAAGAGACCCAGTACTTC. Amino acid sequence: CASSSTGGIEETQYF.

This clonotype was seen a handful of times. The V call is TRBV14, the J call TRBJ2-7, with 10 bases identical to TRBD1. V shed 4 bases and J 6 bases; nucleotides not matched to a gene: 6. The CDR3 is 14 amino acids. Germline CDR1 SGHDN, CDR2 FVKESK. Here the CDR3 reads CASSPGTGVGEQYF. The CDR3 DNA follows: TGTGCCAGCAGCCCCGGGACAGGGGTAGGCGAGCAGTACTTC.

V is TRBV7-9 and J is TRBJ2-1; TRBD2 aligns across 8 bases. Germline V lookup: CDR1 SEHNR, CDR2 FQNEAQ (reference sequence). The CDR3 runs to 18 residues. V lost 0 bases to trimming and J lost 0 bases; unmatched junction nucleotides: 7. The CDR3: CASSLARTSTSSYNEQFF. The CDR3 DNA reads TGTGCCAGCAGCTTAGCGCGGACTAGCACCAGCTCCTACAATGAGCAGTTCTTC.

This clonotype turned up a few times. The chain employs TRBV24-1 and TRBJ2-4; 7 bases fit TRBD1. This CDR3 contains 18 residues. V lost 5 bases and J lost 6; bases outside the gene matches: 18. Looked up from germline, CDR1 is KGHDR and CDR2 is SFDVKD. CDR3 loop: CATSAPRQGDPSLNIQYF. The CDR3 DNA sequence: TGTGCCACCAGTGCCCCTAGACAGGGCGACCCCTCATTAAACATTCAGTACTTC.

The sample holds a few counts of this clonotype. The chain couples TRBV24-1 to TRBJ2-2; D call uncertain. The CDR3 has 12 residues. Germline loops: CDR1 KGHDR, CDR2 SFDVKD. Trimming removed 6 bases at V and 5 bases at J, with 6 bases between. The CDR3 nucleotides are TGTGCCACCAGTCTGGGGACCGGGGAGCTGTTTTTT. Translation gives CATSLGTGELFF.

This clonotype appeared a few times. V is TRBV12-5 and J is TRBJ1-2, with D maybe TRBD1 (5 bases). The CDR3 has 12 residues. From germline, CDR1 is LGHNT and CDR2 FRNRAP. V lost 9 bases to trimming and J lost 4 bases, with 12 bases between them. CDR3 amino acids: CASADRGYGYTF. The CDR3 bases are TGTGCTAGCGCCGACAGAGGCTATGGCTACACCTTC.

This clonotype came up a few times. The chain couples TRBV20-1 to TRBJ2-3, with 7 nucleotides matching TRBD2. The CDR3 spans 14 residues. Germline V gene lookup returns CDR1 DFQATT and CDR2 SNEGSKA (reference sequence). The CDR3 sequence is CSRGAGLTTDTQYF. In DNA form, the CDR3 reads TGCAGCCGAGGGGCGGGACTAACCACAGATACGCAGTATTTT.

The chain employs TRBV6-6 and TRBJ2-1; D perhaps matches TRBD1 (5 bases). The CDR3 consists of 17 residues. V was trimmed by 5 bases and J by 0 bases, leaving 17 bases between them. CDR1 and CDR2 from the germline V gene are MNHNY and SVGAGI (reference sequence). CDR3 DNA sequence: TGTGCCAGCAGTGGACAACGACCGGAAAGCTCCTACAATGAGCAGTTCTTC. It encodes CASSGQRPESSYNEQFF.

This sequence joins TRBV12-3 or TRBV12-4 and TRBJ2-5; the D gene is possibly TRBD1 (7 bases). V lost 5 bases and J 5 bases, leaving 15 bases between the germline ends. The CDR3 runs 14 residues. The CDR3 region is CASSRGGGKETQYF. In DNA form, the CDR3 reads TGTGCCAGCAGTCGAGGAGGGGGCAAGGAGACCCAGTACTTC.

The sample holds a few counts of this clonotype. The chain employs TRBV7-2 and TRBJ2-7; 7 nucleotides agree with TRBD1. This CDR3 comprises 14 residues. Trimming cost V 5 bases and J 2 bases; bases outside gene matches: 6. CDR1 SGHTA and CDR2 FQGNSA come from the germline V gene. CDR3: CASSLRTGTYEQYF. The CDR3 nucleotides read TGTGCCAGCAGCCTCAGGACAGGAACCTACGAGCAGTACTTC.

Only a few counts were recorded for this clonotype. This chain joins TRBV5-1 and TRBJ1-1; TRBD1 aligns across 7 bases. The V and J ends lost 2 bases and 3 bases, in that order; junction bases with no gene match: 10. The CDR3 is 16 residues long. Germline CDR1 and CDR2: SGHRS and YFSETQ. CDR3 protein: CASSFGGGQLDTEAFF. DNA for the CDR3: TGCGCCAGCAGCTTTGGCGGGGGACAGCTAGACACTGAAGCTTTCTTT.

The V and J genes are TRBV24-1 and TRBJ2-5; D remains unclear. Germline V lookup: CDR1 KGHDR, CDR2 SFDVKD. V lost 4 bases and J lost 1, with 6 bases in between. CDR3 length: 13 amino acids. DNA of the CDR3: TGTGCCACCAGTGACGACACCCAAGAGACCCAGTACTTC. The encoded protein is CATSDDTQETQYF.

This clonotype was recorded a few times. The rearrangement joins TRBV29-1 to TRBJ2-5; D perhaps matches TRBD1 (5 bases). Germline V lookup: CDR1 SQVTM, CDR2 ANQGSEA. The CDR3 sequence is 11 residues long. The V and J ends lost 1 base and 5 bases respectively, with 5 bases between them. The CDR3 reads CSVEGGETQYF. CDR3 sequence (DNA): TGCAGCGTTGAAGGGGGCGAGACCCAGTACTTC. Drawing the rest from reference TRBV29-1 and TRBJ2-5, the complete variable domain is SAVISQKPSRDICQRGTSLTIQCQVDSQVTMMFWYRQQPGQSLTLIATANQGSEATYESGFVIDKFPISRPNLTFSTLTVSNMSPEDSSIYLCSVEGGETQYFGPGTRLLVL.

This clonotype was recorded a few times. The rearrangement uses TRBV4-1 and TRBJ2-5; TRBD2 agrees at 8 bases. The CDR3 is 14 residues long. With 8 bases clipped from V and 2 bases from J, the junction kept 7 bases outside the gene matches. Germline CDR1 is MGHRA and CDR2 is YSYEKL. CDR3 DNA sequence: TGCGCCAGCCGGGAAGAGCGGGAGCAAGAGACCCAGTACTTC. This sequence encodes CASREEREQETQYF.

This clonotype was observed a handful of times. The chain recombines TRBV6-2 or TRBV6-3 with TRBJ1-5, with D possibly matching TRBD1 (6 bases). The germline V and J ends were trimmed by 8 bases and 4 bases, with 18 bases remaining between them. Per germline, CDR1 MNHEY and CDR2 SVGEGT. This CDR3 is 15 amino acids long. The CDR3 here is CASQLLRTENQPQHF. The DNA of the CDR3 is TGTGCCAGCCAGCTGCTTAGGACAGAAAATCAGCCCCAGCATTTT.

The V and J genes are TRBV4-2 and TRBJ1-1, with TRBD1 identical over 9 bases. V lost 3 bases and J lost 2; bases outside the gene matches: 7. CDR3 length equals 16 residues. CDR1 LGHNA and CDR2 YNFKEQ come from the germline V gene. CDR3: CASSQRTGVVNTEAFF. The CDR3 coding sequence is TGTGCCAGCAGCCAGAGGACAGGGGTGGTAAACACTGAAGCTTTCTTT.

The gene calls are TRBV5-1 and TRBJ1-1; TRBD1 aligns across 7 bases. Trimming at V came to 0 bases and at J to 3 bases, leaving 8 bases not matched to a gene. The germline V gene has CDR1 SGHRS and CDR2 YFSETQ. The CDR3 spans 16 residues. This CDR3 reads CASSLGQGGAYTEAFF. As DNA, the CDR3 is TGCGCCAGCAGCTTGGGCCAGGGGGGAGCCTACACTGAAGCTTTCTTT.

J is TRBJ2-1 and V is TRBV6-2 or TRBV6-3, with D possibly matching TRBD1 (5 bases). The CDR3 loop spans 13 amino acids. Germline V gene lookup returns CDR1 MNHEY and CDR2 SVGEGT. V shed 7 bases and J shed 3 bases, with 10 bases lying between them. The CDR3 DNA reads TGTGCCAGCACTTTAGACAGCTACAATGAGCAGTTCTTC. Protein: CASTLDSYNEQFF.

This clonotype came up a few times. The rearrangement links TRBV27 to TRBJ1-2, with TRBD1 identical over 8 bases. V trimming: 6 bases; J trimming: 0 bases; junction bases outside the gene matches: 6. The CDR3 is made up of 15 amino acids. Germline CDR1 MNHEY, CDR2 SMNVEV (reference sequence). The CDR3 DNA follows: TGTGCCAGCAGACACGGGACAGGTTCTAACTATGGCTACACCTTC. Amino acid sequence: CASRHGTGSNYGYTF.

This sequence joins TRBV7-9 and TRBJ1-2; weak D call: TRBD1 (5 bases). The CDR3 runs to 15 residues. Trimming pared 3 bases from V and 7 bases from J, leaving 18 bases between. The germline gives CDR1 SEHNR, CDR2 FQNEAQ (reference sequence). The CDR3 spells CASSFQGSREGGYTF. The CDR3 DNA reads TGTGCCAGCAGCTTTCAGGGCTCGAGAGAGGGTGGCTACACCTTC.

The CDR3: CSARDPGGAGETQYF. The CDR3, as DNA: TGCAGTGCTAGAGATCCGGGGGGGGCTGGGGAGACCCAGTACTTC. The chain recombines TRBV20-1 with TRBJ2-5, with 8 positions matching TRBD2. The CDR3 loop spans 15 amino acids. J gave up 5 bases and V 0 bases, and 8 bases lay outside the gene matches. The germline V gene has CDR1 DFQATT and CDR2 SNEGSKA (reference sequence).